The TCR beta chain described here comes from a study of vaccination and CD4 T cells after COVID-19 (dated 2022 in TCRdb). For context, the study as a whole: In the convalescent cohort there were six males and four females, among whom were two Hispanic individuals, seven Caucasians, two Asians and one multiracial person. Post-vaccine blood samples were obtained a median of about 70 days after the second vaccine dose, with a range of about 13 to 250 days. Control cultures used a CEFX viral epitope pool as positive control, an HIV-1 Nef peptide pool as negative control, or no peptide. An earlier paper using these donors assessed, at the TCR clonotype level, memory CD4+ T cell crossreactivity between SARS-CoV-2 and common cold coronavirus spike proteins. Each participant got two doses of either the Pfizer-BioNTech BNT162b2 vaccine (n=8) or the Moderna mRNA-1273 vaccine (n=2). Post-COVID blood samples from convalescent patients were collected a median of 101 days after diagnosis, with a range of roughly 35 to 180 days. For stimulating the cultures, overlapping spike peptide pools were used, derived from SARS-CoV-2 as well as from the common cold coronaviruses HCoV-NL63, HCoV-OC43 and HCoV-229E. In nine to eleven COVID-19 convalescent patients and a few infection-naive healthy vaccine recipients, researchers compared the spike-specific CD4+ TCR repertoire from before mRNA vaccination with the repertoire from after.

Taken from cysteine to phenylalanine, the CDR3 has 13 residues. Only CDR3 DNA is held: 39 bases, read in frame from base 1. The junction shows trimming of 5 bases on V and 1 base on J, plus 11 bases between the germline ends. CDR1 and CDR2 were assigned from the germline V gene (reference sequence) as DFQATT and SNEGSKA. The research as a whole found: The median count of SARS-CoV-2-reactive clonotypes went up from 20 to 25 after infection to approximately 40 after vaccination, although the change was not significant. The study included relatively few convalescent patients and did not analyze early timepoints after natural infection. Nearly all vaccine-specific clones in convalescent patients (304 of 307) were mono-reactive for SARS-CoV-2 spike rather than cross-reactive with common cold coronaviruses. Among the post-vaccine SARS-CoV-2-reactive clones in convalescent patients, a median about 87% showed up only after vaccination, which suggests vaccine-specific priming.

Details on this clonotype: What this receptor recognizes is not known. No quality values exist for individual bases; no much larger clone is one base distant.

Libraries were prepared through PCR. TCR sequencing of DNA from cultured CD4+ T cells used the Oncomine TCR Beta short-read assay at the Johns Hopkins FTIC core. The QIAamp micro DNA kit was used to extract genomic DNA from the cultured CD4+ T cells. Oncomine TCR Beta libraries from cultured CD4+ T cells were pooled using unique dual indexes and sequenced on an Illumina iSeq 100. For the original study's pipeline: Non-productive sequences were removed, and CDR3s not starting with C, not ending with F or W, or shorter than 7 amino acids were discarded. Antigen-specific clonotypes were identified with the MANAFEST web application by comparing peptide-stimulated wells with reference and other culture wells. Positive clones required FDR below 0.05, an odds ratio above 5, and productive frequency above 0.1% in at least two of three replicate wells. Clonotypes that were significantly expanded in both SARS-CoV-2 spike wells and at least one common cold coronavirus spike condition were defined as cross-reactive. CDR3 homology was assessed with Levenshtein distances (stringdist) and unrooted phylogenetic trees (ape) in R version 3.6.1. The public reads were reprocessed in TCRdb via fastp at Q25 and MiXCR, keeping in-frame beta chains. Rows matching on CDR3 protein sequence are summarized as one entry with the most common DNA and genes. TCRdb's processing, not the authors', yielded these V and J calls. The sample table holds around 10,000 distinct CDR3 sequences, of which under 35% were seen once. In total, the top ten clones hold 15% to 20% of the sample.

The sample's treatment or condition label, in plain terms: roughly 11-day PBMC culture with coronavirus spike peptide pools or control peptides (ViraFEST assay). CD4+ T cells from unexposed donors were collected before the COVID-19 pandemic (2011-2018). The ViraFEST assay was used in the study, in which antigen-specific T cells were expanded with peptide pools and expanded clonotypes were subsequently identified by TCR sequencing. Each well held under 2.5 million PBMCs cultured in IMDM containing approximately 5% human AB serum and approximately 9.6 IU/ml IL-2, with 8 to 10 ug/ml peptide pools added. On days 3 and 7, half of the culture medium was replaced with fresh IL-2-containing medium. After roughly 9 days of culture, CD4+ T cells were isolated by negative selection with the EasySep CD4+ T cell isolation kit. Unexposed donor CD4+ T cells were tested for reactivity to SARS-CoV-2 S and N and four common cold coronavirus spike pools, as cell number allowed. Ficoll-Paque Plus gradient centrifugation was used to isolate PBMCs from whole blood, and the isolated PBMCs were then either used fresh or cryopreserved at -140C. In general, triplicate wells were set up for every culture condition. Leukapheresis product for the unexposed donors was bought commercially.

Sequencing was performed on CD4+ T cells from blood, cultured in vitro. Here the chain combines TRBV20-1 and TRBJ2-5; the D gene is perhaps TRBD1, from 6 matching bases. The receptor was isolated from a human donor in good health. The CDR3 is CSAGNRVQETQYF. The nucleotide sequence reads as follows: TGCAGTGCTGGAAACAGGGTCCAAGAGACCCAGTACTTC.